These 10 T cell receptor beta chains were sequenced from one sample in a study of T cell responses to AZD1222 COVID-19 vaccine. The repertoire was sequenced with immunoSEQ multiplex PCR; TCRdb's copy has only in-frame clones and lacks some. The sample has some 89,000 clones; roughly 90% are singletons. Sequencing used peripheral blood, obtained on day 0 of AZD1222 vaccination. The receptors originated from an adult in good health.

The CDR3 DNA sequence: TGTGCCAGCAGCTTCGAGGGGGTTGGAGATACGCAGTATTTT. Its translation is CASSFEGVGDTQYF. This chain uses TRBV7-8 with TRBJ2-3, with D perhaps matching TRBD1 (6 bases). The ends were cut back, 3 bases at V and 5 bases at J, with 12 bases in the middle. This CDR3 spans 14 amino acids. Germline assignment: CDR1 SGHVS and CDR2 FQNEAQ.

J is TRBJ2-3 and V is TRBV9, with D perhaps matching TRBD2 (5 bases). V lost 0 bases to trimming and J lost 0 bases, with 5 bases between them. This CDR3 region has 14 residues. CDR1 and CDR2 from the germline V gene are SGDLS and YYNGEE. The CDR3 loop is CASSVAGSTDTQYF. CDR3 sequence (DNA): TGTGCCAGCAGCGTAGCGGGGAGCACAGATACGCAGTATTTT. The full variable domain, with the rest looked up from reference TRBV9 and TRBJ2-3, is DSGVTQTPKHLITATGQRVTLRCSPRSGDLSVYWYQQSLDQGLQFLIQYYNGEERAKGNILERFSAQQFPDLHSELNLSSLELGDSALYFCASSVAGSTDTQYFGPGTRLTVL.

Of note for this clone: At one end, the junction sequence differs from germline, possibly due to a read error. This sequence joins TRBV7-7 and TRBJ2-5; possibly TRBD2 for D (5 bases). This CDR3 is 15 amino acids long. Germline V gives CDR1 SSHAT, CDR2 FNYEAQ (reference sequence). Written as DNA, the CDR3 is TGTGCTAGCAGCCCCGGGCCTACTGGGAGAGAGACCCAGTACTTC. This sequence encodes CASSPGPTGRETQYF.

The gene calls are TRBV18 and TRBJ1-1, with unresolved D. This CDR3 spans 14 amino acids. Trimming removed 1 base from V and 8 bases from J, with 14 bases in between. Germline lookup yields CDR1 KGHSH and CDR2 LQKENI. CDR3 protein: CASSPRSTTEEAFF. CDR3 sequence (DNA): TGTGCCAGCTCACCACGGTCGACAACTGAAGAAGCTTTCTTT.

The gene calls are TRBV5-1 and TRBJ2-5; the D gene is possibly TRBD1 (5 bases). V lost 0 bases to trimming and J lost 5 bases, with 14 bases between them. Germline CDR1 SGHRS, CDR2 YFSETQ. The CDR3 runs to 15 residues. CDR3 coding DNA: TGCGCCAGCAGCTTGGCAGCAGGGCAGCACGAGACCCAGTACTTC. Translation: CASSLAAGQHETQYF.

The rearrangement joins TRBV7-3 to TRBJ2-1; TRBD2 aligns across 7 bases. CDR1 and CDR2 (germline): SGHTA, FQGTGA. V trimming: 2 bases; J trimming: 7 bases; junction bases outside the gene matches: 14. This CDR3 spans 17 amino acids. CDR3 coding DNA: TGTGCCAGCAGCTTACTCGGCGGGAGCCCCTACGGGAATGAGCAGTTCTTC. This sequence encodes CASSLLGGSPYGNEQFF.

The rearrangement links TRBV30 to TRBJ1-6; maybe TRBD1 (5 bases). The CDR3 length is 14 residues. Looked up from germline, CDR1 is GTSNPN and CDR2 is SVGIG (reference sequence). Trimming shortened V by 2 bases and J by 8 bases, and 13 bases separated the two germline ends. CDR3 residues: CAWSKKEGDSPLHF. The CDR3 nucleotides read TGTGCCTGGAGTAAGAAGGAAGGGGATTCACCCCTCCACTTT.

The chain couples TRBV2 to TRBJ1-6, with a weak D call TRBD1 (5 bases). Trimming pared 0 bases from V and 10 bases from J, leaving 13 bases between. Germline V gene data show CDR1 as SNHLY and CDR2 as FYNNEI. This CDR3 comprises 15 residues. CDR3 sequence reads: CASSEADSEDSPLHF. The CDR3 DNA reads TGTGCCAGCAGTGAAGCTGACAGCGAGGACTCACCCCTCCACTTT.

The chain links TRBV6-5 to TRBJ1-2, with 7 bases fitting TRBD1. The CDR3 extends over 14 amino acids. The V gene's germline CDR1 is MNHEY and CDR2 SVGAGI. V trimming: 6 bases; J trimming: 4 bases; junction bases outside the gene matches: 8. CDR3 DNA: TGTGCCAGCAGAAGGGGAACAGGGGTCTATGGCTACACCTTC. Amino acids: CASRRGTGVYGYTF.

This sequence joins TRBV3-1 (or the pseudogene TRBV3-2) and TRBJ2-3; no definite D call. V lost 2 bases and J lost 4, with 10 bases in between. This CDR3 contains 14 residues. Germline CDR1 is LGHDT and CDR2 is YNNKEL (reference sequence). CDR3 DNA sequence: TGTGCCAGCAGCCAACGCACACGGGCAGATACGCAGTATTTT. This encodes CASSQRTRADTQYF.